A selection of T cell receptor beta chains follows, all from one sample in a study of control samples from healthy donors and cancer patients. Using immunoSEQ multiplex PCR, the repertoire was profiled, and TCRdb retains in-frame clones only, with some absent. The sample includes approximately 150,000 clones, 80% to 90% of them seen just once. The source material was blood. Every receptor here comes from a man aged 18 to 29 in good health. CDR3s include the opening cysteine and the closing phenylalanine or tryptophan. Fields, in order: J gene, clone size, D gene, V gene, CDR3 DNA, CDR3 protein. The D gene is left open where the match is weak. Expanded clones are given a class, and other clones once, few, many or no size at all.

J: TRBJ1-2
size: -
D: TRBD1
V: TRBV5-1
DNA: TGCGCCAGCAGCCAAGCCGGGACAGGGGATCGGGAAGGCTACACCTTC
CDR3: CASSQAGTGDREGYTF

J: TRBJ2-7
size: once
D: TRBD2
V: TRBV6-5
DNA: TGTGCCAGCAGTTGGACTAGCGGGGCCTACGAGCAGTACTTC
CDR3: CASSWTSGAYEQYF

J: TRBJ2-7
size: -
D: TRBD2
V: TRBV2
DNA: TGTGCCAGCAGTCCAGCGGGACTAGCGGGGGGCCACGAGCAGTACTTC
CDR3: CASSPAGLAGGHEQYF

J: TRBJ1-4
size: -
D: TRBD1
V: TRBV18
DNA: TGTGCCAGCTCACCGGGACAGTCTGAAAAACTGTTTTTT
CDR3: CASSPGQSEKLFF

J: TRBJ2-5
size: -
D: TRBD1
V: TRBV7-2
DNA: TGTGCCAGCAGCTTGGGGGGACAGGGGAGAAAGACCCAGTACTTC
CDR3: CASSLGGQGRKTQYF

J: TRBJ1-1
size: -
D: TRBD1
V: TRBV4-1
DNA: TGCGCCAGCAGCCAAGTCACAGGGGGCACTGAAGCTTTCTTT
CDR3: CASSQVTGGTEAFF

J: TRBJ2-3
size: -
D: TRBD2
V: TRBV5-1
DNA: TGCGCCAGCAGCTTGGGCCTAGCGGTAACAATAGATACGCAGTATTTT
CDR3: CASSLGLAVTIDTQYF

J: TRBJ2-5
size: -
D: TRBD1
V: TRBV19
DNA: TGTGCCAGTAGTAACCGGGACAGGGGTGGAGAGACCCAGTACTTC
CDR3: CASSNRDRGGETQYF

J: TRBJ2-7
size: -
D: -
V: TRBV9
DNA: TGTGCCAGCAGCCGCCCTAGCGACGAGCAGTACTTC
CDR3: CASSRPSDEQYF

J: TRBJ1-3
size: -
D: -
V: TRBV7-8
DNA: TGTGCCAGCAGCTTAGACCCAGGGATCTCTGGAAACACCATATATTTT
CDR3: CASSLDPGISGNTIYF

J: TRBJ1-2
size: -
D: TRBD1
V: TRBV6-6
DNA: TGTGCCAGCAGCCCCCCCGGGACAGGCTATGGCTACACCTTC
CDR3: CASSPPGTGYGYTF

J: TRBJ1-2
size: -
D: -
V: TRBV7-9
DNA: TGTGCCAGCAGCTTGTCGTTGGGCACTCGTGAGGGCTACACCTTC
CDR3: CASSLSLGTREGYTF

J: TRBJ2-3
size: -
D: -
V: TRBV20-1
DNA: TGCAGTGCCAATCTACCCCATACGCAGTATTTT
CDR3: CSANLPHTQYF

J: TRBJ2-7
size: -
D: -
V: TRBV7-3
DNA: TGTGCCAGCAGCTTATCTGGTCGATTGGACGAGCAGTACTTC
CDR3: CASSLSGRLDEQYF

J: TRBJ1-5
size: few
D: -
V: TRBV15
DNA: TGTGCCACCAGCAGAGCAAAGGGGCACAATCAGCCCCAGCATTTT
CDR3: CATSRAKGHNQPQHF

J: TRBJ2-3
size: -
D: TRBD2
V: TRBV19
DNA: TGTGCCAGTAGTAGGCGGGGGGGGAGCACAGATACGCAGTATTTT
CDR3: CASSRRGGSTDTQYF

J: TRBJ2-1
size: -
D: TRBD2
V: TRBV24-1
DNA: TGTGCCACCAGTGATTCTAGCGGGGGGGCACATGAGCAGTTCTTC
CDR3: CATSDSSGGAHEQFF

J: TRBJ2-5
size: -
D: -
V: TRBV9
DNA: TGTGCCAGCAGCGCGGGGGAGACCCAGTACTTC
CDR3: CASSAGETQYF

J: TRBJ2-2
size: -
D: TRBD1
V: TRBV10-3
DNA: TGTGCCATCAAACGGTCGGAACAGGGGGCCCCCACCGGGGAGCTGTTTTTT
CDR3: CAIKRSEQGAPTGELFF

J: TRBJ2-3
size: -
D: -
V: TRBV7-3
DNA: TGTGCCAGCAGCCTTACCGGGGGCACTAGCACAGATACGCAGTATTTT
CDR3: CASSLTGGTSTDTQYF

J: TRBJ2-1
size: -
D: -
V: TRBV7-6
DNA: TGTGCCAGCAGCTTGTTCGGAGGGACGGGGAGCGATGAGCAGTTCTTC
CDR3: CASSLFGGTGSDEQFF

J: TRBJ1-1
size: -
D: -
V: TRBV5-1
DNA: TGCGCCAGCAGCTTCATATCGCCTAACACTGAAGCTTTCTTT
CDR3: CASSFISPNTEAFF

J: TRBJ1-4
size: -
D: TRBD1
V: TRBV28
DNA: TGTGCCAGCAGTCGGACAGGGGCGGGGGATGAAAAACTGTTTTTT
CDR3: CASSRTGAGDEKLFF

J: TRBJ2-7
size: -
D: -
V: TRBV28
DNA: TGTGCCAGCACCAAAGACGGCAGTCCCTCCTACGAGCAGTACTTC
CDR3: CASTKDGSPSYEQYF

J: TRBJ2-1
size: -
D: TRBD2
V: TRBV7-2
DNA: TGTGCCAGCAGCTTAGCGGCTAGCGGGGGGAACTACAATGAGCAGTTCTTC
CDR3: CASSLAASGGNYNEQFF

J: TRBJ2-1
size: -
D: -
V: TRBV4-3
DNA: TGCGCCAGCAGCCTTGAGCGCTCAGGCGTAGAGCAGTTCTTC
CDR3: CASSLERSGVEQFF

J: TRBJ1-1
size: -
D: TRBD1
V: TRBV6-2/TRBV6-3
DNA: TGTGCCAGCAGTTCCAAACAGGGGGCAGGCGGCACTGAAGCTTTCTTT
CDR3: CASSSKQGAGGTEAFF

J: TRBJ2-7
size: -
D: -
V: TRBV7-9
DNA: TGTGCCAGCAGCTTAGCAGGGCGGGAGCAGTACTTC
CDR3: CASSLAGREQYF

J: TRBJ2-5
size: -
D: -
V: TRBV7-8
DNA: TGTGCCAGCAGCTTAACGACAGGAGGTGGGGAGACCCAGTACTTC
CDR3: CASSLTTGGGETQYF

J: TRBJ2-1
size: -
D: -
V: TRBV5-5
DNA: TGTGCCAGCAGCTGGACGGTCAATGAGCAGTTCTTC
CDR3: CASSWTVNEQFF

J: TRBJ1-3
size: once
D: -
V: TRBV7-2
DNA: TGTGCCAGCAGCACGAGCGGGGGAAACACCATATATTTT
CDR3: CASSTSGGNTIYF

J: TRBJ2-1
size: -
D: TRBD2
V: TRBV11-3
DNA: TGTGCCAGCAGCTTAGAGGTCGGGACTAGCCCCCTACATGAGCAGTTCTTC
CDR3: CASSLEVGTSPLHEQFF

J: TRBJ2-5
size: -
D: -
V: TRBV19
DNA: TGTGCCAGTAGTATAGTACAGGGAAGAGAGACCCAGTACTTC
CDR3: CASSIVQGRETQYF

J: TRBJ2-7
size: -
D: -
V: TRBV7-2
DNA: TGTGCCAGCAGCTTAGACCCCACAGGAGCCTACGAGCAGTACTTC
CDR3: CASSLDPTGAYEQYF

J: TRBJ1-1
size: -
D: -
V: TRBV7-9
DNA: TGTGCCAGCAGCTTAGCCGGGGACCGAATTTCCATAACTGAAGCTTTCTTT
CDR3: CASSLAGDRISITEAFF

J: TRBJ2-1
size: -
D: -
V: TRBV4-2
DNA: TGTGCCAGCAGCCAAGATTTAACAGGTGAGGAACATGAGCAGTTCTTC
CDR3: CASSQDLTGEEHEQFF

J: TRBJ2-3
size: -
D: -
V: TRBV5-4
DNA: TGTGCCAGCAGCTTGGGGAGGCTCACAGATACGCAGTATTTT
CDR3: CASSLGRLTDTQYF

J: TRBJ1-1
size: -
D: -
V: TRBV6-5
DNA: TGTGCCAGCAGTTACTCCCCCTCGCAGCCAGAAGCTTTCTTT
CDR3: CASSYSPSQPEAFF

J: TRBJ2-7
size: -
D: -
V: TRBV4-1
DNA: TGCGCCAGCAGCCTTACTCCCGACTACCCCTACGAGCAGTACTTC
CDR3: CASSLTPDYPYEQYF

J: TRBJ2-1
size: once
D: -
V: TRBV27
DNA: TGTGCCAGCAGTTTCCAACTCCGGGACTCTCTCGCGAAGGGTGAGCAGTTCTTC
CDR3: CASSFQLRDSLAKGEQFF

J: TRBJ1-5
size: once
D: TRBD1
V: TRBV7-8
DNA: TGTGCCAGCAGCAGGACAGGGGGAAATCAGCCCCAGCATTTT
CDR3: CASSRTGGNQPQHF

J: TRBJ1-3
size: -
D: -
V: TRBV5-1
DNA: TGCGCCAGCAGCTTGGGGACTGCCTCTGGAAACACCATATATTTT
CDR3: CASSLGTASGNTIYF

J: TRBJ2-5
size: -
D: -
V: TRBV6-5
DNA: TGTGCCAGCAGTTACTACCGGGGGGCGGAGACCCAGTACTTC
CDR3: CASSYYRGAETQYF

J: TRBJ1-5
size: -
D: -
V: TRBV5-8
DNA: TGTGCCAGCAGCCCGATAACAGGGCAGGGCAATCAGCCCCAGCATTTT
CDR3: CASSPITGQGNQPQHF

J: TRBJ1-2
size: -
D: TRBD1
V: TRBV29-1
DNA: TGCAGCGCCCGACAGGGGGCTAACTATGGCTACACCTTC
CDR3: CSARQGANYGYTF

J: TRBJ2-6
size: -
D: -
V: TRBV7-2
DNA: TGTGCCAGCAGACGCCCAGCCAGTGGGGCCAACGTCCTGACTTTC
CDR3: CASRRPASGANVLTF

J: TRBJ2-1
size: -
D: TRBD2
V: TRBV18
DNA: TGTGCCAGCTCACCCAAGACCTGGACTAGCGGAGACAATGAGCAGTTCTTC
CDR3: CASSPKTWTSGDNEQFF

J: TRBJ2-5
size: -
D: -
V: TRBV18
DNA: TGTGCCAGCTCACGAACGACGGACCCTCCCGAGACCCAGTACTTC
CDR3: CASSRTTDPPETQYF

J: TRBJ2-4
size: -
D: -
V: TRBV9
DNA: TGTGCCAGCAGCGCAAATTCTGGTTGGGGAGCCAAAAACATTCAGTACTTC
CDR3: CASSANSGWGAKNIQYF

J: TRBJ1-4
size: -
D: TRBD1
V: TRBV6-1
DNA: TGTGCCAGCAGTGGCGGGACAGGGATTTGGGCAACTAATGAAAAACTGTTTTTT
CDR3: CASSGGTGIWATNEKLFF